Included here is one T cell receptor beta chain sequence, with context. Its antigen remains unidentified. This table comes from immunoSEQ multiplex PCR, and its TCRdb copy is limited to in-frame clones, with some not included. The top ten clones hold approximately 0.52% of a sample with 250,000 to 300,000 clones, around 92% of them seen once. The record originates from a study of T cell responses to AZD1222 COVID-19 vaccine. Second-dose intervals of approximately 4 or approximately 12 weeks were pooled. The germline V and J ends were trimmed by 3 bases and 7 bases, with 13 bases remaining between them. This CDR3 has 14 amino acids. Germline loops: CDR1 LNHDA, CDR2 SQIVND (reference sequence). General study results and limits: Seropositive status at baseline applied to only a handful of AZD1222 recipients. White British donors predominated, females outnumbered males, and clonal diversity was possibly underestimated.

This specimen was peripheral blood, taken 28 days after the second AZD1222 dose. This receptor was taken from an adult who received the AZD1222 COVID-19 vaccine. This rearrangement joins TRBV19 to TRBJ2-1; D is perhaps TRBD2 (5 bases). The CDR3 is CASSIQWSGNEQFF. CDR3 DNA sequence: TGTGCCAGTAGTATCCAATGGTCGGGAAATGAGCAGTTCTTC.